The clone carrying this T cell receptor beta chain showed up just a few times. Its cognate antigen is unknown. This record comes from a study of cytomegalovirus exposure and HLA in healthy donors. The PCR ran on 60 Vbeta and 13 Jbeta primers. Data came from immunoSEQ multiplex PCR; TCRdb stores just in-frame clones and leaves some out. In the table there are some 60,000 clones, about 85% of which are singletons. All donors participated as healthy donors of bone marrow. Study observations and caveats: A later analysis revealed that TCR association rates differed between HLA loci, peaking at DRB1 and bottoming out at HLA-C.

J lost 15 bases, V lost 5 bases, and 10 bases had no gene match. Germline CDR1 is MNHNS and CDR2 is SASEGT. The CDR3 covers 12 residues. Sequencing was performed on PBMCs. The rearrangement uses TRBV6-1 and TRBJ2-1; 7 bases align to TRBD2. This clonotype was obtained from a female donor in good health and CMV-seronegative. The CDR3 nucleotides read TGTGCCAGCAGTCTAGCGGAGGTACGTCGGTTCTTC. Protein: CASSLAEVRRFF.